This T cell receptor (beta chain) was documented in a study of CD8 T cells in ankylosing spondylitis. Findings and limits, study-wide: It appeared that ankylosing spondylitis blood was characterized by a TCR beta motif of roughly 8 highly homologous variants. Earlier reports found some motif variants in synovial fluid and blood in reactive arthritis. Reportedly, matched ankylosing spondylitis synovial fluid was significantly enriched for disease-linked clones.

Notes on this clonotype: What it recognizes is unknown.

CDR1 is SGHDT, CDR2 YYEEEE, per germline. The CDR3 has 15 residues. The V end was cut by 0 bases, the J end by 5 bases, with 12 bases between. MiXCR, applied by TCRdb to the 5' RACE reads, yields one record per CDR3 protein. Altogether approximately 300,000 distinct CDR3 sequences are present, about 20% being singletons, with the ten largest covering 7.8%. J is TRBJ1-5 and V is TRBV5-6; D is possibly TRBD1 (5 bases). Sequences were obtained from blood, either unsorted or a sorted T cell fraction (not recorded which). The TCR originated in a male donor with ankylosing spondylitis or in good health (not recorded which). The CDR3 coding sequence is TGTGCCAGCAGCTTGGATAAGGGGCCCGATCAGCCCCAGCATTTT. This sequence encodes CASSLDKGPDQPQHF. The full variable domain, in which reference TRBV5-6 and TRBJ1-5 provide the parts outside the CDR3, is DAGVTQSPTHLIKTRGQQVTLRCSPKSGHDTVSWYQQALGQGPQFIFQYYEEEERQRGNFPDRFSGHQFPNYSSELNVNALLLGDSALYLCASSLDKGPDQPQHFGDGTRLSIL.